The clone carrying this TCR beta chain has more than one count but fewer than ten. This sample was taken from a study of blood T cells in healthy people across ages. Germline CDR1 reads SGHTA; CDR2 reads FQGNSA. The V end was cut by 6 bases, the J end by 8 bases, with 19 bases between. The CDR3 runs 15 residues. A second PCR, run for about 7 to 11 cycles, used a sample-barcoded 5' primer plus a J-beta primer mix. TCRdb re-called the 5' RACE reads through MiXCR, storing one row per CDR3 protein. The data show roughly 800,000 distinct CDR3 sequences, 20% to 30% seen once. Separately, the same data were catalogued under a study of T cells of mothers and their children. This second study notes: Whatever RNA was extracted went entirely into cDNA synthesis, at roughly 1.6 ug per 15 ul.

Sequenced material: blood. The clonotype originates from a boy between 10 and 17 years old in good health. The V gene is TRBV7-2, the J gene TRBJ1-4; D call uncertain. The CDR3 region has the DNA TGTGCCAGCAGTCCTCAGACTAAGGGAGGGGAAAAACTGTTTTTT. This translates into CASSPQTKGGEKLFF. Filled out from reference TRBV7-2 and TRBJ1-4, the complete variable domain reads GAGVSQSPSNKVTEKGKDVELRCDPISGHTALYWYRQSLGQGLEFLIYFQGNSAPDKSGLPSDRFSAERTGGSVSTLTIQRTQQEDSAVYLCASSPQTKGGEKLFFGSGTQLSVL.